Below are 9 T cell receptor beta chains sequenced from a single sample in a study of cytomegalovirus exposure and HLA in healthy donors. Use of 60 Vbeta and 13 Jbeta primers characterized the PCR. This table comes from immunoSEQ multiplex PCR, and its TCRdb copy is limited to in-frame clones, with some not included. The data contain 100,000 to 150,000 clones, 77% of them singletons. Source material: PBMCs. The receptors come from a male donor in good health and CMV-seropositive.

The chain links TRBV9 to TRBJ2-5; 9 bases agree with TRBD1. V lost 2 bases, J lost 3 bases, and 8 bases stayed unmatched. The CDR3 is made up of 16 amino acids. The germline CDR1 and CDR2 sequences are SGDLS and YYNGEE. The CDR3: CASSVTLTGGEETQYF. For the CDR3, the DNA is TGTGCCAGCAGCGTTACCCTGACAGGGGGGGAAGAGACCCAGTACTTC.

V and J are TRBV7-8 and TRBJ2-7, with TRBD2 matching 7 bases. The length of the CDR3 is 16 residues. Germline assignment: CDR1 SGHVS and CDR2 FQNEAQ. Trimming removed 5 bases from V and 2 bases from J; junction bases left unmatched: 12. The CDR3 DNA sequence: TGTGCCAGCAGCCCTGAAAGCGGGGCGCCACCCTACGAGCAGTACTTC. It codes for CASSPESGAPPYEQYF.

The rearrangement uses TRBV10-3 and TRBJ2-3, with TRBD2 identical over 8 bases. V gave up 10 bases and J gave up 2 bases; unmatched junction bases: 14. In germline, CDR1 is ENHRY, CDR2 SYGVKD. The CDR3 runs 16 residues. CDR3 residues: CASTPMPGLVTDTQYF. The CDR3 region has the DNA TGTGCCAGCACCCCAATGCCGGGACTAGTCACAGATACGCAGTATTTT.

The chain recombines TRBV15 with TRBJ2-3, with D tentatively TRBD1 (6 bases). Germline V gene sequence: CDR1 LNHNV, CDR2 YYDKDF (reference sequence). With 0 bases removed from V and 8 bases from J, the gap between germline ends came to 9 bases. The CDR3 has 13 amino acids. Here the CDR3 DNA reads TGTGCCACCAGCAGAGATCCGGACAGTACGCAGTATTTT. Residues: CATSRDPDSTQYF. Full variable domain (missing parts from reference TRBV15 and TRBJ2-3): DAMVIQNPRYQVTQFGKPVTLSCSQTLNHNVMYWYQQKSSQAPKLLFHYYDKDFNNEADTPDNFQSRRPNTSFCFLDIRSPGLGDTAMYLCATSRDPDSTQYFGPGTRLTVL.

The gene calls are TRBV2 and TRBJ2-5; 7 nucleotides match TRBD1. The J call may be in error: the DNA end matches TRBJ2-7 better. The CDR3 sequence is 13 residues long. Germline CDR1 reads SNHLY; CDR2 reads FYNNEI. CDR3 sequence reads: CASSRDRVYEQYF. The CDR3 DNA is TGTGCCAGCAGTAGGGACAGAGTATACGAGCAGTACTTC.

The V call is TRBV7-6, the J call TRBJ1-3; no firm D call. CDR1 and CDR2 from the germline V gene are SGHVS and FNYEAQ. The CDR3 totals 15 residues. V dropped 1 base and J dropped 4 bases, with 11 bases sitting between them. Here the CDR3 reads CASSLEPGNGNTIYF. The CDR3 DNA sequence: TGTGCCAGCAGCTTAGAGCCGGGGAACGGAAACACCATATATTTT.

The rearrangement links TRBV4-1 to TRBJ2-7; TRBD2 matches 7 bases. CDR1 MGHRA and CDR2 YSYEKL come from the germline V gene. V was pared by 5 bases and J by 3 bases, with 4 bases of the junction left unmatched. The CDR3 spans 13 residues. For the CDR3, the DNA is TGCGCCAGCAGCTTAAGCGGGGACTACGAGCAGTACTTC. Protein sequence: CASSLSGDYEQYF.

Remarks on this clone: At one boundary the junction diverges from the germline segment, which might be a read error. The CDR3 DNA sequence: TGCGCCAGCAGCCAAGTCTCTGGGGCCAACGGCCTGACTTTC. It encodes CASSQVSGANGLTF. The J gene is TRBJ2-6, the V gene TRBV4-1; TRBD1 might be the D (5 bases). Germline V CDR1 and CDR2: MGHRA, YSYEKL. CDR3 length: 14 residues.

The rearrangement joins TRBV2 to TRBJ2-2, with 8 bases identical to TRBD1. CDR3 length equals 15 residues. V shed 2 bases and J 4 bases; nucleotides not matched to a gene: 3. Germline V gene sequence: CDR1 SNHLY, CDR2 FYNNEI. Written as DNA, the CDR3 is TGTGCCAGCAGTGAAAGGACAGGGACCACCGGGGAGCTGTTTTTT. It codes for CASSERTGTTGELFF.